The clone carrying this TCR beta chain appeared a single time. This entry comes from a study of T cell changes during pregnancy in multiple sclerosis. TCRdb's copy holds only in-frame clones and misses some; the assay was immunoSEQ multiplex PCR. The sample shows tens of thousands of clones, approximately 92% of them seen only once. V was trimmed by 4 bases and J by 8 bases, leaving 8 bases between them. The germline V gene has CDR1 MNHNS and CDR2 SASEGT. The CDR3 has 11 amino acids. This sequence joins TRBV6-1 and TRBJ1-1; the D is unclear. Sequencing used peripheral blood, obtained after pregnancy. The source of this sequence is a female donor with multiple sclerosis, enrolled in a pregnancy study. CDR3 bases: TGTGCCAGCAGTGCTAAAATCGAAGCTTTCTTT. This sequence encodes CASSAKIEAFF.